One T cell receptor (beta chain) is described in this entry. What this receptor recognizes is not known. Base qualities are missing; no much larger clone stands one base away. The entry originates in a study of graft-versus-host responses after intestinal transplantation (dated by TCRdb to the early 2020s). As for the study more broadly: Recipients received multivisceral, liver-intestinal, or isolated intestinal transplants. Anti-thymocyte globulin induction was given to all recipients, followed by maintenance tacrolimus and steroids for around three years. After intestinal transplantation, graft-versus-host and host-versus-graft alloreactive T cell clones in the graft, circulation and bone marrow were tracked using bulk TCR-beta CDR3 sequencing. Alloreactive clones were identified by sequencing pre-transplant mixed lymphocyte reaction products and comparing them with unstimulated pre-transplant donor and recipient T cells. The cohort enrolled about two dozen intestinal transplant recipients, one of whom was a retransplant, and a few patients without pretransplant specimens were excluded. Donor T cell macrochimerism was defined as a peak of at least 4% donor T cells among recipient peripheral blood mononuclear cells. Samples from three later patients were sequenced in-house on an Illumina MiSeq with MiXCR processing rather than by the commercial service. Points the paper makes about the study in general: Conclusions were limited by the relatively low number and heterogeneity of intestinal transplant patients. GvH clones were detected in recipient bone marrow, and some appeared earlier in ileal mucosa or blood, consistent with an intestinal mucosal origin. Patients with donor T cell macrochimerism had high GvH to HvG T cell clonal ratios in their allografts. Early after transplant, peak levels of circulating GvH clones were associated with declines in HvG clones.

Library preparation used the immunoSEQ multiplex PCR assay. In most patients, genomic DNA was isolated using the Qiagen DNeasy Blood and Tissue Kit and sent frozen to Adaptive Biotechnologies for TCR sequencing. High-throughput TCR-beta CDR3 sequencing of genomic DNA from most patients was performed by Adaptive Biotechnologies. On the study's bioinformatics: Adaptive's ImmunoSEQ software was the source of the TCR sequencing data for 18 patients, while a few other patients were processed with MiXCR and VDJtools. To correct CD4 versus CD8 sorting errors, any sequence found in both subsets at a frequency ratio below 5:1 was removed. CDR3 nucleotide sequences shared by donor and recipient were removed because the origin of these sequences could not be assigned. To count as alloreactive, a clone needed at least 2-fold expansion over unstimulated cells and a minimum CFSE-low frequency of 0.002% (template counts) or 0.001% (read counts). Mappable clones were those detected in sequenced pre-transplant spleen, lymph node, or MLR CFSE-low populations of the donor or recipient. Cumulative frequency of alloreactive clones was calculated as a percentage of all sequences weighted by copy number. Imported from immuneACCESS, the table was reduced by TCRdb to in-frame sequences with V and J called. These copies leave out some clones; in studies compared against another copy, an unresolved V gene accounts for under half, and the cause of the remainder is not known. The DNA gave D and trimming, while V, J and clone size come from that table. The sample table shows 50,000 to 75,000 clones, and 90% to 95% are seen once. The ten largest account for 0.38% of the sample.

The CDR1 and CDR2 encoded by the germline V gene are MNHNS and SASEGT. Compared with germline, V lacks 6 bases and J lacks 3 bases; bases without a gene match: 5. The CDR3 sequence holds 15 residues, the cysteine and phenylalanine included. Of the read, only the CDR3 DNA is kept; its 45 bases are in frame from base 1. The time point label, read with the paper, signifies: cells obtained before transplantation from donor or recipient. CD3+CD4+ and CD3+CD8+ populations were FACS-sorted from unstimulated pre-transplant donor and recipient cells taken from spleen or lymph nodes. The chain was built from TRBV6-1 and TRBJ2-7; 13 junctional bases match TRBD2. The material sequenced was unstimulated CD4+ T cells sorted from spleen or lymph node cells, taken before transplant. This TCR was sampled from a human donor who was the organ donor for an intestinal transplant. The CDR3 region reads CASRYRLAGGYEQYF. The sequence in DNA is TGTGCCAGCAGATACAGACTAGCGGGGGGCTACGAGCAGTACTTC.